These T cell receptor beta chains were read from a single sample in a study of blood T cell repertoires in COVID-19. Assay: immunoSEQ multiplex PCR; the TCRdb copy retains only in-frame clones and omits some. The sample holds 130,000 or so clones, about four fifths seen once. Sequenced: peripheral blood. All receptors derive from a man aged 55 to 70 with acute or convalescent COVID-19. CDR3s include the opening cysteine and the closing phenylalanine or tryptophan. A D gene is named only where the DNA matches it firmly. Rows give clone size only sometimes, using once, few, many, or a class for an expanded clone.

cdr3_aa: CASSSRDRYEQYF
cdr3_nt: TGTGCCAGCTCTTCCCGGGACAGATACGAGCAGTACTTC
cdr3_length: 13
clone_size: .
v_call: TRBV12-3/TRBV12-4
d_call: TRBD1
j_call: TRBJ2-7

cdr3_aa: CASSWQGGNTIYF
cdr3_nt: TGTGCCAGCTCCTGGCAGGGAGGAAACACCATATATTTT
cdr3_length: 13
clone_size: .
v_call: TRBV19
d_call: .
j_call: TRBJ1-3

cdr3_aa: CASSPTVGLYTGELFF
cdr3_nt: TGCGCCAGCAGCCCAACAGTCGGTCTTTACACCGGGGAGCTGTTTTTT
cdr3_length: 16
clone_size: once
v_call: TRBV4-1
d_call: .
j_call: TRBJ2-2

cdr3_aa: CASSLARRDRGPTDTQYF
cdr3_nt: TGCGCCAGCAGCTTGGCGAGAAGGGACAGGGGGCCGACAGATACGCAGTATTTT
cdr3_length: 18
clone_size: .
v_call: TRBV5-1
d_call: TRBD1
j_call: TRBJ2-3

cdr3_aa: CASSSRLAGATDTQYF
cdr3_nt: TGTGCCAGCAGCTCTAGACTAGCGGGAGCCACAGATACGCAGTATTTT
cdr3_length: 16
clone_size: .
v_call: TRBV7-2
d_call: TRBD2
j_call: TRBJ2-3

cdr3_aa: CASSLDSGTSGRGYEQYF
cdr3_nt: TGTGCCAGCAGCTTAGATTCAGGGACTAGCGGGAGGGGGTACGAGCAGTACTTC
cdr3_length: 18
clone_size: .
v_call: TRBV11-2
d_call: TRBD2
j_call: TRBJ2-7

cdr3_aa: CASRTPRGRSGPTYEQYF
cdr3_nt: TGTGCCAGCAGGACACCCAGGGGGCGTTCAGGGCCGACTTACGAGCAGTACTTC
cdr3_length: 18
clone_size: few
v_call: TRBV11-2
d_call: TRBD1
j_call: TRBJ2-7

cdr3_aa: CTIRQGVEYGYTF
cdr3_nt: TGCACCATAAGACAGGGAGTGGAATATGGCTACACCTTC
cdr3_length: 13
clone_size: .
v_call: TRBV29-1
d_call: TRBD1
j_call: TRBJ1-2

cdr3_aa: CASTQLAGGYNEQFF
cdr3_nt: TGTGCCAGCACCCAACTAGCGGGAGGGTACAATGAGCAGTTCTTC
cdr3_length: 15
clone_size: .
v_call: TRBV18
d_call: TRBD2
j_call: TRBJ2-1

cdr3_aa: CASSGEDRENYGYTF
cdr3_nt: TGCGCCAGCAGTGGGGAGGACAGGGAGAACTATGGCTACACCTTC
cdr3_length: 15
clone_size: .
v_call: TRBV10-2
d_call: TRBD1
j_call: TRBJ1-2

cdr3_aa: CASSPRVAGGTDTQYF
cdr3_nt: TGTGCCAGCAGCCCGAGGGTAGCGGGGGGCACAGATACGCAGTATTTT
cdr3_length: 16
clone_size: .
v_call: TRBV11-2
d_call: TRBD2
j_call: TRBJ2-3

cdr3_aa: CSVLGHHTSTDTQYF
cdr3_nt: TGCAGCGTTCTTGGTCACCACACCTCCACAGATACGCAGTATTTT
cdr3_length: 15
clone_size: .
v_call: TRBV29-1
d_call: .
j_call: TRBJ2-3

cdr3_aa: CASSKPLAEGSNEQFF
cdr3_nt: TGTGCCAGTAGTAAGCCCCTAGCGGAGGGGAGCAATGAGCAGTTCTTC
cdr3_length: 16
clone_size: .
v_call: TRBV19
d_call: TRBD2
j_call: TRBJ2-1

cdr3_aa: CASRVVLTRIDTQYF
cdr3_nt: TGCGCCAGCAGGGTTGTACTGACGAGGATAGATACGCAGTATTTT
cdr3_length: 15
clone_size: few
v_call: TRBV10-2
d_call: .
j_call: TRBJ2-3

cdr3_aa: CASSPPILLAGGPKTANTGELFF
cdr3_nt: TGTGCCAGCAGCCCTCCTATACTCCTAGCGGGAGGACCGAAAACCGCGAACACCGGGGAGCTGTTTTTT
cdr3_length: 23
clone_size: .
v_call: TRBV4-2
d_call: TRBD2
j_call: TRBJ2-2

cdr3_aa: CASSRGLLGGYTF
cdr3_nt: TGTGCCAGCAGTAGGGGGCTGCTAGGTGGCTACACCTTC
cdr3_length: 13
clone_size: .
v_call: TRBV12-3/TRBV12-4
d_call: TRBD1
j_call: TRBJ1-2

cdr3_aa: CSVETGYNEQFF
cdr3_nt: TGCAGCGTTGAGACAGGATACAATGAGCAGTTCTTC
cdr3_length: 12
clone_size: .
v_call: TRBV29-1
d_call: .
j_call: TRBJ2-1

cdr3_aa: CATNLRTGLYNEQFF
cdr3_nt: TGTGCCACCAACCTCAGGACAGGGCTATACAATGAGCAGTTCTTC
cdr3_length: 15
clone_size: .
v_call: TRBV19
d_call: TRBD1
j_call: TRBJ2-1

cdr3_aa: CASSTRPTGGTEAFF
cdr3_nt: TGCGCCAGCAGCACGCGGCCGACAGGGGGGACTGAAGCTTTCTTT
cdr3_length: 15
clone_size: .
v_call: TRBV5-1
d_call: TRBD1
j_call: TRBJ1-1

cdr3_aa: CASSAGQGAYQPQHF
cdr3_nt: TGTGCCAGCAGCGCAGGACAGGGGGCTTATCAGCCCCAGCATTTT
cdr3_length: 15
clone_size: .
v_call: TRBV2
d_call: TRBD1
j_call: TRBJ1-5

cdr3_aa: CASRDRGVTSFWPLHF
cdr3_nt: TGTGCCAGCAGGGACAGGGGAGTGACATCTTTTTGGCCCCTCCACTTT
cdr3_length: 16
clone_size: .
v_call: TRBV27
d_call: TRBD1
j_call: TRBJ1-6

cdr3_aa: CAISEGRGNNQPQHF
cdr3_nt: TGTGCCATCAGTGAGGGCAGGGGAAACAATCAGCCCCAGCATTTT
cdr3_length: 15
clone_size: few
v_call: TRBV10-3
d_call: .
j_call: TRBJ1-5

cdr3_aa: CASSADRGFTDTQYF
cdr3_nt: TGTGCCAGCAGTGCCGACAGGGGCTTCACAGATACGCAGTATTTT
cdr3_length: 15
clone_size: .
v_call: TRBV7-3
d_call: TRBD1
j_call: TRBJ2-3

cdr3_aa: CASSQASRDSSGPNYGYTF
cdr3_nt: TGTGCCAGCAGCCAAGCTAGTAGAGACAGCTCTGGGCCTAACTATGGCTACACCTTC
cdr3_length: 19
clone_size: few
v_call: TRBV3-1/TRBV3-2
d_call: .
j_call: TRBJ1-2

cdr3_aa: CASSLTAGFLTDTQYF
cdr3_nt: TGCGCCAGCAGCTTGACGGCGGGGTTCCTGACAGATACGCAGTATTTT
cdr3_length: 16
clone_size: .
v_call: TRBV5-1
d_call: .
j_call: TRBJ2-3

cdr3_aa: CASSQESLAVEGDTQYF
cdr3_nt: TGCGCCAGCAGCCAAGAGTCCCTAGCGGTTGAAGGAGATACGCAGTATTTT
cdr3_length: 17
clone_size: once
v_call: TRBV4-1
d_call: TRBD2
j_call: TRBJ2-3

cdr3_aa: CASSFDLPPGGTDTQYF
cdr3_nt: TGTGCCAGCAGCTTCGATCTTCCACCCGGGGGCACAGATACGCAGTATTTT
cdr3_length: 17
clone_size: .
v_call: TRBV5-4
d_call: .
j_call: TRBJ2-3

cdr3_aa: CASSPGWSGFNYEQYF
cdr3_nt: TGTGCCAGCTCACCTGGTTGGAGCGGGTTCAACTACGAGCAGTACTTC
cdr3_length: 16
clone_size: .
v_call: TRBV18
d_call: .
j_call: TRBJ2-7

cdr3_aa: CASSQVTAGNTIYF
cdr3_nt: TGCGCCAGCAGCCAAGTGACAGCGGGAAACACCATATATTTT
cdr3_length: 14
clone_size: few
v_call: TRBV4-1
d_call: .
j_call: TRBJ1-3

cdr3_aa: CASSRSPGQDRGYTF
cdr3_nt: TGTGCCAGTAGCAGAAGCCCCGGACAGGATCGGGGCTACACCTTC
cdr3_length: 15
clone_size: .
v_call: TRBV19
d_call: TRBD1
j_call: TRBJ1-2

cdr3_aa: CAISDNMNTEAFF
cdr3_nt: TGTGCCATCAGTGATAACATGAACACTGAAGCTTTCTTT
cdr3_length: 13
clone_size: .
v_call: TRBV10-3
d_call: .
j_call: TRBJ1-1

cdr3_aa: CASSPEDTGELFF
cdr3_nt: TGTGCCAGCTCACCAGAGGATACCGGGGAGCTGTTTTTT
cdr3_length: 13
clone_size: .
v_call: TRBV18
d_call: .
j_call: TRBJ2-2

cdr3_aa: CASSQDPKVAGGYSYEQYF
cdr3_nt: TGTGCCAGCAGCCAAGACCCGAAGGTAGCGGGGGGCTACTCCTACGAGCAGTACTTC
cdr3_length: 19
clone_size: .
v_call: TRBV4-2
d_call: TRBD2
j_call: TRBJ2-7

cdr3_aa: CASSLSGRETDTQYF
cdr3_nt: TGTGCCAGCAGCTTAAGCGGGAGAGAGACAGATACGCAGTATTTT
cdr3_length: 15
clone_size: .
v_call: TRBV7-3
d_call: TRBD2
j_call: TRBJ2-3

cdr3_aa: CASSAGGTSPYEQYF
cdr3_nt: TGCGCCAGCAGCGCGGGCGGGACTAGCCCCTACGAGCAGTACTTC
cdr3_length: 15
clone_size: .
v_call: TRBV5-1
d_call: TRBD2
j_call: TRBJ2-7

cdr3_aa: CASSPGLAGGPDTQYF
cdr3_nt: TGTGCCAGCAGCCCGGGACTAGCGGGAGGGCCAGATACGCAGTATTTT
cdr3_length: 16
clone_size: .
v_call: TRBV5-4
d_call: TRBD2
j_call: TRBJ2-3

cdr3_aa: CASSSTGYEQYF
cdr3_nt: TGTGCCAGCAGCTCAACAGGATACGAGCAGTACTTC
cdr3_length: 12
clone_size: .
v_call: TRBV11-2
d_call: .
j_call: TRBJ2-7

cdr3_aa: CASSSRDRPLYGYTF
cdr3_nt: TGCGCCAGCAGCAGCCGGGACAGGCCCCTCTATGGCTACACCTTC
cdr3_length: 15
clone_size: once
v_call: TRBV5-1
d_call: TRBD1
j_call: TRBJ1-2

cdr3_aa: CASSFRDQPQHF
cdr3_nt: TGTGCCAGCAGCTTTCGGGATCAGCCCCAGCATTTT
cdr3_length: 12
clone_size: .
v_call: TRBV5-8
d_call: .
j_call: TRBJ1-5

cdr3_aa: CATSDWGTSGSLTQETQYF
cdr3_nt: TGTGCCACCAGTGATTGGGGGACTAGCGGGAGCCTCACGCAAGAGACCCAGTACTTC
cdr3_length: 19
clone_size: .
v_call: TRBV24-1
d_call: TRBD2
j_call: TRBJ2-5

cdr3_aa: CASSLDSTAEAFF
cdr3_nt: TGTGCCAGCAGCTTAGATTCGACAGCTGAAGCTTTCTTT
cdr3_length: 13
clone_size: .
v_call: TRBV11-3
d_call: .
j_call: TRBJ1-1

cdr3_aa: CASRPGHYNSPLHF
cdr3_nt: TGTGCCAGCAGACCGGGACACTATAATTCACCCCTCCACTTT
cdr3_length: 14
clone_size: .
v_call: TRBV6-5
d_call: .
j_call: TRBJ1-6

cdr3_aa: CASSLSRSNQPQHF
cdr3_nt: TGTGCCAGCAGTTTGTCACGGAGCAATCAGCCCCAGCATTTT
cdr3_length: 14
clone_size: .
v_call: TRBV27
d_call: .
j_call: TRBJ1-5

cdr3_aa: CASSLQGAVYGYTF
cdr3_nt: TGTGCCAGCAGCCTACAGGGGGCTGTGTATGGCTACACCTTC
cdr3_length: 14
clone_size: .
v_call: TRBV11-1
d_call: TRBD1
j_call: TRBJ1-2

cdr3_aa: CASSLVAGTSTDTQYF
cdr3_nt: TGCGCCAGCAGCTTGGTGGCGGGGACTAGCACAGATACGCAGTATTTT
cdr3_length: 16
clone_size: .
v_call: TRBV5-1
d_call: .
j_call: TRBJ2-3

cdr3_aa: CASSPGQIYTF
cdr3_nt: TGTGCCAGCTCACCAGGACAGATCTACACCTTC
cdr3_length: 11
clone_size: .
v_call: TRBV18
d_call: .
j_call: TRBJ1-2

cdr3_aa: CASSFERGYNEQFF
cdr3_nt: TGTGCCAGCAGCTTCGAGCGGGGTTACAATGAGCAGTTCTTC
cdr3_length: 14
clone_size: .
v_call: TRBV5-6
d_call: TRBD2
j_call: TRBJ2-1

cdr3_aa: CASSTNSNTGELFF
cdr3_nt: TGTGCCAGCAGTACCAACAGCAACACCGGGGAGCTGTTTTTT
cdr3_length: 14
clone_size: .
v_call: TRBV2
d_call: .
j_call: TRBJ2-2

cdr3_aa: CASSQGQGARYSNQPQHF
cdr3_nt: TGTGCCAGCAGCCAAGGCCAGGGGGCGAGGTACAGCAATCAGCCCCAGCATTTT
cdr3_length: 18
clone_size: .
v_call: TRBV3-1/TRBV3-2
d_call: TRBD1
j_call: TRBJ1-5

cdr3_aa: CASSPQQGNIQYF
cdr3_nt: TGTGCCAGCAGTCCTCAACAGGGAAACATTCAGTACTTC
cdr3_length: 13
clone_size: .
v_call: TRBV6-5
d_call: .
j_call: TRBJ2-4